The sequence of this T cell receptor (beta chain) was determined in a study of shared clonotypes between healthy human individuals. TCRdb's table, derived via immunoSEQ multiplex PCR, lists solely in-frame clones and lacks some. This table holds about 2.3 million clones, 85% to 95% found once. Germline V gene lookup returns CDR1 DFQATT and CDR2 SNEGSKA (reference sequence). CDR3 length: 11 residues. V was shortened by 2 bases and J by 5 bases, with 7 bases between the two germline ends. Donors, healthy HIV-negative adults, lacked recent acute infections or vaccinations. The V and J genes are TRBV20-1 and TRBJ2-7; no definite D call. This TCR was sampled from a man younger than 35 in good health. Some clones in this sample may be carry-over from other donors' samples. Source material: naive CD4+ T cells from PBMCs. The sample's subset: CD45RA+ positively selected. CDR3 residues: CSARPVNEQYF. As DNA, the CDR3 is TGCAGTGCTAGACCAGTAAACGAGCAGTACTTC.